This T cell receptor (beta chain) derives from a study of glioma-infiltrating T cells after dendritic cell vaccination. Study context: Dendritic cell vaccine was injected intradermally three times, biweekly.

The germline V and J ends were trimmed by 0 bases and 4 bases, with 13 bases remaining between them. The germline V gene has CDR1 SGHVS and CDR2 FQNEAQ. The CDR3 runs 15 residues. Amplification used 60 V beta primers and 13 J beta primers. Measured with immunoSEQ multiplex PCR; TCRdb has only the in-frame clones, and not every one. The sample lists about 99,000 clones; around 80% were seen once. Study observations and caveats: The cohort had few patients with full blood and tumor sets.

In regard to this clone: Its antigen is as yet unknown.

Regarding time point: after dendritic cell vaccination, including at tumor progression/relapse. This specimen consisted of blood, obtained after dendritic cell vaccination. The sequence derives from a human donor with glioblastoma. The chain is built from TRBV7-8 and TRBJ2-7; the D gene is possibly TRBD1 (5 bases). This chain's CDR3 is CASSLAWAGKYEQYF. DNA of the CDR3: TGTGCCAGCAGCTTAGCCTGGGCAGGGAAATACGAGCAGTACTTC.